This entry is about one T cell receptor beta chain. Antigen specificity is unknown. The sample belongs to a study of identical twins. General study results and limits: High-abundance cord blood beta clonotypes had fewer insertions; memory repertoires showed none. Partial confounding of zero-insertion analyses by invariant MAIT and iNKT cells was possible.

cDNA carried unique molecular identifiers, and a universal primer site was added by template switching. TCRdb reprocessed the 5' RACE reads via MiXCR and lists one record per CDR3 protein. The sample contains 750,000 to 950,000 distinct CDR3 sequences, approximately 13% of which appear only once. These sequences were also reported in another study, on yellow fever vaccine responses in identical twins. This second report adds: Reportedly, the response of twins' T cells to the vaccine seemed partly convergent, partly personalized.

Sequences were obtained from PBMCs. The clonotype originates from a woman aged 18-35 years in good health.

The CDR3 here is CASSLRRWYSPLHF. CDR3 in DNA: TGTGCCAGCAGTTTAAGGAGGTGGTATTCACCCCTCCACTTT. The rearrangement joins TRBV28 to TRBJ1-6, with D hard to call. This CDR3 is built from 14 residues. Deletions cut 2 bases from V and 8 bases from J, with 10 bases between. Germline CDR1 is MDHEN and CDR2 is SYDVKM.